This TCR beta chain was observed in a study of technical replicates of blood from a handful of donors. Deletions cut 6 bases from V and 0 bases from J, with 9 bases between. Germline values: CDR1 MNHEY, CDR2 SVGAGI. The CDR3 consists of 14 residues. The protocol was immunoSEQ multiplex PCR, while the TCRdb copy is restricted to in-frame clones and leaves out a portion. The sample lists 98,000 or so clones; 90% to 97% were seen once. The TCR comes from a human donor in good health. The chain joins TRBV6-5 to TRBJ1-3; D unresolved. Material: T cells isolated from PBMCs. CDR3 residues: CASRRASSGNTIYF. In DNA form, the CDR3 reads TGTGCCAGCAGGCGGGCTAGCTCTGGAAACACCATATATTTT.